This passage covers 18 T cell receptor beta chains from one sample sequenced in a study of blood T cell repertoires in COVID-19. Libraries were prepared by immunoSEQ multiplex PCR; TCRdb keeps only in-frame clonotypes and omits some of them. This table has 150,000 to 200,000 clones, 65% to 80% appearing once. The sample taken for sequencing was peripheral blood. The receptors derive from a man between 60 and 75 years old with acute or convalescent COVID-19.

The chain carries TRBV5-5 and TRBJ2-1, with 9 bases lining up with TRBD1. Germline CDR1 SGHKS, CDR2 YYEKEE (reference sequence). V shed 2 bases and J 5 bases; nucleotides not matched to a gene: 5. The length of the CDR3 is 15 residues. CDR3: CASSFGQGRNNEQFF. As DNA, the CDR3 is TGTGCCAGCAGCTTTGGACAGGGGAGAAACAATGAGCAGTTCTTC.

This clone was seen only a few times. The gene calls are TRBV2 and TRBJ1-6; 7 nucleotides agree with TRBD1. The CDR3 contains 16 residues. The junction had 10 bases not matched to a gene; V was cut back by 3 bases and J by 8 bases. Looked up from germline, CDR1 is SNHLY and CDR2 is FYNNEI. The CDR3 loop is CASSDEEGAAYSPLHF. CDR3 sequence (DNA): TGTGCCAGCAGTGATGAGGAGGGGGCGGCGTATTCACCCCTCCACTTT. Full variable domain (missing parts from reference TRBV2 and TRBJ1-6): EPEVTQTPSHQVTQMGQEVILRCVPISNHLYFYWYRQILGQKVEFLVSFYNNEISEKSEIFDDQFSVERPDGSNFTLKIRSTKLEDSAMYFCASSDEEGAAYSPLHFGNGTRLTVT.

The chain joins TRBV2 to TRBJ2-1; TRBD2 might be the D (5 bases). From germline, CDR1 is SNHLY and CDR2 FYNNEI. The CDR3 consists of 15 residues. Trimming stripped 3 bases from V and 3 bases from J, with 12 bases between. CDR3 nucleotide sequence: TGTGCCAGCAGTGACCAGCGGACCCGCTACAATGAGCAGTTCTTC. Encoded protein: CASSDQRTRYNEQFF.

This clone has only a few counts. The V and J genes are TRBV2 and TRBJ1-5, with D unclear. Germline V gene sequence: CDR1 SNHLY, CDR2 FYNNEI. This CDR3 region has 16 residues. Trimming took off 1 base at V and 1 base at J, with 11 bases between the two ends. DNA of the CDR3: TGTGCCAGCAGTGAAGAGACTTACGACAGCAATCAGCCCCAGCATTTT. Translated: CASSEETYDSNQPQHF.

This chain links TRBV7-8 with TRBJ2-1; maybe TRBD2 (7 bases). V lost 7 bases to trimming and J lost 0 bases, with 16 bases between them. The CDR3 loop spans 16 amino acids. Germline-derived CDR1 and CDR2 are SGHVS and FQNEAQ. The CDR3 loop reads CASTRRGLGSYNEQFF. The CDR3 DNA reads as TGTGCCAGCACCCGGCGGGGGCTGGGCTCCTACAATGAGCAGTTCTTC.

Comment on this clone: At one end the junction does not follow the germline gene, possibly because of a read error. This chain uses TRBV29-1 with TRBJ2-3; D uncertain. The CDR3 length is 11 residues. Germline CDR1 reads SQVTM; CDR2 reads ANQGSEA. The CDR3 DNA sequence: TGCAGCATTGACCGAGCTGGTACGCAGTATTTT. It codes for CSIDRAGTQYF.

The rearrangement links TRBV12-3 or TRBV12-4 to TRBJ1-1, with TRBD1 matching 7 bases. V lost 9 bases, J lost 3 bases, and 7 bases stayed unmatched. There are 13 residues in the CDR3. This CDR3 reads CASEGQQDTEAFF. CDR3 sequence (DNA): TGTGCCAGTGAGGGACAGCAAGACACTGAAGCTTTCTTT.

The gene calls are TRBV11-2 and TRBJ1-1, with TRBD1 matching 7 bases. Germline V gives CDR1 SGHAT, CDR2 FQNNGV. Trimming removed 5 bases from V and 0 bases from J; junction bases left unmatched: 3. The CDR3 covers 14 residues. The chain's CDR3 is CASSRGQMNTEAFF. The DNA for the CDR3 is TGTGCCAGCAGCAGGGGACAGATGAACACTGAAGCTTTCTTT.

This chain uses TRBV30 with TRBJ1-6; D gene uncertain. V shed 0 bases and J shed 0 bases, with 15 bases lying between them. Germline CDR1 reads GTSNPN; CDR2 reads SVGIG (reference sequence). The CDR3 sequence is 18 residues long. CDR3 DNA: TGTGCCTGGAGTGTAGGTGCACAGTCGAGCTCCTATAATTCACCCCTCCACTTT. Protein sequence: CAWSVGAQSSSYNSPLHF. The whole variable domain, remainder taken from reference TRBV30 and TRBJ1-6, is SQTIHQWPATLVQPVGSPLSLECTVEGTSNPNLYWYRQAAGRGLQLLFYSVGIGQISSEVPQNLSASRPQDRQFILSSKKLLLSDSGFYLCAWSVGAQSSSYNSPLHFGNGTRLTVT.

This clone was picked up many times. This sequence joins TRBV7-3 and TRBJ1-2, with TRBD1 as a possible D gene (5 bases). Trimming took off 2 bases at V and 8 bases at J, with 15 bases between the two ends. Germline V gene data show CDR1 as SGHTA and CDR2 as FQGTGA. The CDR3 runs 14 residues. In DNA form, the CDR3 reads TGTGCCAGCAGCTTACTAAGGCAGGGAAGAGGCTACACCTTC. It specifies CASSLLRQGRGYTF.

The chain employs TRBV11-3 and TRBJ2-3; 8 bases agree with TRBD1. Germline V lookup: CDR1 SGHNT, CDR2 YENEEA. The CDR3 has 14 amino acids. Germline trimming cut 4 bases from V and 6 bases from J; bases unmatched to any gene: 6. This CDR3 is CASSSGGASDTQYF. The CDR3 DNA follows: TGTGCCAGCAGCTCAGGGGGCGCTTCGGATACGCAGTATTTT.

The rearrangement joins TRBV30 to TRBJ2-2, with a possible D match to TRBD1 (6 bases). The CDR3 covers 15 residues. Deletions cut 5 bases from V and 1 base from J, with 14 bases between. Germline V gives CDR1 GTSNPN, CDR2 SVGIG (reference sequence). The CDR3 region is CAWGVGAWNTGELFF. Written as DNA, the CDR3 is TGTGCCTGGGGGGTGGGGGCGTGGAACACCGGGGAGCTGTTTTTT.

This clone was seen more than once but under ten times. CDR3 loop: CASSEKPEHNEQFF. The CDR3 bases are TGCGCCAGCAGTGAAAAGCCTGAGCACAATGAGCAGTTCTTC. This rearrangement joins TRBV10-1 to TRBJ2-1; the D is unclear. V was cut by 3 bases and J by 5 bases, with 11 bases left in between. Per germline, CDR1 WNHNN and CDR2 SYGVQD (reference sequence). The CDR3 has 14 amino acids.

The V call is TRBV7-3, the J call TRBJ2-5; 8 bases align to TRBD1. J was trimmed by 1 base and V by 5 bases; bases with no gene match: 6. This CDR3 is 15 amino acids long. Germline CDR1 and CDR2: SGHTA and FQGTGA. The CDR3 sequence: CASSPRTGPQETQYF. The DNA of the CDR3 is TGTGCCAGCAGCCCAAGGACAGGGCCCCAAGAGACCCAGTACTTC.

The chain joins TRBV23-1 to TRBJ1-6; D uncertain. TRBV23-1 is an open reading frame whose function is uncertain. The CDR3 is 21 residues long. Trimming stripped 0 bases from V and 3 bases from J, with 24 bases between. Here the CDR3 reads CASSQSIPCLPLRLYNSPLHF. CDR3 coding DNA: TGCGCCAGCAGTCAATCGATCCCTTGTTTACCGCTGCGCCTCTATAATTCACCCCTCCACTTT.

The V and J genes are TRBV11-2 and TRBJ2-7; TRBD1 is a possible D gene (6 bases). With 3 bases removed from V and 11 bases from J, the gap between germline ends came to 17 bases. The CDR3 has 13 amino acids. The germline gives CDR1 SGHAT, CDR2 FQNNGV. Written as DNA, the CDR3 is TGTGCCAGCAGCTTCTCGCGACAGGTGAGGAAGTACTTC. Translating gives CASSFSRQVRKYF.

J is TRBJ2-5 and V is TRBV9; 10 bases fit TRBD1. J gave up 5 bases and V 3 bases, and 7 bases lay outside the gene matches. Germline lookup yields CDR1 SGDLS and CDR2 YYNGEE. The CDR3 has 15 amino acids. CDR3 protein: CASSAGTGVGETQYF. The CDR3 DNA reads as TGTGCCAGCAGCGCCGGGACAGGGGTAGGGGAGACCCAGTACTTC.

This chain connects TRBV9 to TRBJ2-3; 8 bases map to TRBD2. This CDR3 comprises 17 residues. Germline CDR1 is SGDLS and CDR2 is YYNGEE. Germline trimming cut 4 bases from V and 0 bases from J; bases unmatched to any gene: 10. In DNA form, the CDR3 reads TGTGCCAGCAGCCTCGCCGGGCTAGCGGGTAGCACAGATACGCAGTATTTT. This encodes CASSLAGLAGSTDTQYF.